A single sample is the source of the 3 T cell receptor beta chains below, sequenced in a study of blood T cell repertoires in COVID-19. Measured with immunoSEQ multiplex PCR; TCRdb has only the in-frame clones, and not every one. The table records tens of thousands of clones, approximately 80% of them present only once. Material for sequencing was peripheral blood. Receptors were obtained from a human donor in a cohort sampled during active COVID-19.

This clone has more than one count but fewer than ten. CDR3 DNA: TGTGCCAGCAGCGCAGGGATCTCACCCCTCCACTTT. Translation: CASSAGISPLHF. The chain links TRBV13 to TRBJ1-6; tentative D call: TRBD1 (5 bases). Germline V gene lookup returns CDR1 PRHDT and CDR2 FYEKMQ (reference sequence). The CDR3 is 12 amino acids. Trimming stripped 5 bases from V and 10 bases from J, with 9 bases between.

The rearrangement uses TRBV30 and TRBJ1-5; D not certain. Trimming took off 3 bases at V and 4 bases at J, with 16 bases between the two ends. The V gene's germline CDR1 is GTSNPN and CDR2 SVGIG (reference sequence). CDR3 size: 15 residues. The CDR3 loop reads CAWSKGLAGNQPQHF. The CDR3 DNA is TGTGCCTGGAGCAAGGGCCTGGCGGGGAATCAGCCCCAGCATTTT.

The rearrangement joins TRBV14 to TRBJ1-1; D gene uncertain. In germline, CDR1 is SGHDN, CDR2 FVKESK. This CDR3 contains 13 residues. The V end was cut by 6 bases, the J end by 1 base, with 9 bases between. The CDR3 region has the DNA TGTGCCAGCAGTCACCTAGGGAACACTGAAGCTTTCTTT. Translated: CASSHLGNTEAFF.